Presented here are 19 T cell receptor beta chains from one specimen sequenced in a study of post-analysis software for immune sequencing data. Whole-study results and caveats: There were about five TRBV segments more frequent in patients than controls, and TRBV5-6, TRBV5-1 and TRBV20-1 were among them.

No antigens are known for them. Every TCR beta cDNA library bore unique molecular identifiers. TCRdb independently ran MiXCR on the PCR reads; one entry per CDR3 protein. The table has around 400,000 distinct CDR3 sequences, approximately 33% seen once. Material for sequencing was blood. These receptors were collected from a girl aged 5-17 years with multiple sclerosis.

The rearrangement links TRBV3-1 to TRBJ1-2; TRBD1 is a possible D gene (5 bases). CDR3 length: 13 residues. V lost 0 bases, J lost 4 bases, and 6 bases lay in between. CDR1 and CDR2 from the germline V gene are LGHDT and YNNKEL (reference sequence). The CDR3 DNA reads TGTGCCAGCAGCCAAGATGGGACCTATGGCTACACCTTC. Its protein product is CASSQDGTYGYTF.

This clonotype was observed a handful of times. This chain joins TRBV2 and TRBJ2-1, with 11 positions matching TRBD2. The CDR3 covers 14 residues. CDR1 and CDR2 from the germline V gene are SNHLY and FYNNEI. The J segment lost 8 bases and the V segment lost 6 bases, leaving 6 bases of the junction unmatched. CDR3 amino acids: CASSELAGDDEQFF. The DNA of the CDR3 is TGTGCCAGCAGCGAACTAGCGGGGGATGATGAGCAGTTCTTC.

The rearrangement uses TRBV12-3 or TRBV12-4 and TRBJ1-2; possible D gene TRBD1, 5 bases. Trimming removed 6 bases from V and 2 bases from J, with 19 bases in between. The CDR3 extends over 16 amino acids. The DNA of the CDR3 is TGTGCCAGCAGCCGGGACGGGGCGCTCAAGAACTATGGCTACACCTTC. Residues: CASSRDGALKNYGYTF.

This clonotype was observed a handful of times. The chain's CDR3 is CASSPSSGGIQETQYF. The CDR3 bases are TGTGCCAGCTCCCCATCTAGCGGGGGGATCCAAGAGACCCAGTACTTC. This chain uses TRBV18 with TRBJ2-5, with TRBD2 matching 11 bases. This CDR3 comprises 16 residues. The ends lost 6 bases at V and 1 base at J; junction bases unmatched: 7. CDR1 and CDR2 (germline): KGHSH, LQKENI.

CDR3 loop: CAISERAGSYEQYF. The CDR3 DNA sequence: TGTGCCATCAGTGAGAGAGCAGGTTCCTACGAGCAGTACTTC. The rearrangement joins TRBV10-3 to TRBJ2-7, with no clear D. The CDR3 is made up of 14 amino acids. Germline V gene sequence: CDR1 ENHRY, CDR2 SYGVKD. V dropped 2 bases and J dropped 1 base, with 9 bases sitting between them.

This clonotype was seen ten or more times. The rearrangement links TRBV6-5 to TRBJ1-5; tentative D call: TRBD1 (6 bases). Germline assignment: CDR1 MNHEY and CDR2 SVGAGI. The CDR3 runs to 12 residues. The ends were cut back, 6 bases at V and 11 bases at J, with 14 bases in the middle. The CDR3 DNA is TGTGCCAGCAGCTCCACAGGGAGCACCCAGCATTTT. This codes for CASSSTGSTQHF.

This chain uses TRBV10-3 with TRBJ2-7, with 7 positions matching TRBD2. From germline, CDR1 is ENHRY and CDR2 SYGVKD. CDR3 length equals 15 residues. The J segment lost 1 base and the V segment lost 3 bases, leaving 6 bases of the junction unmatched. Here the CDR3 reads CAISDPAGLSYEQYF. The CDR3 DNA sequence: TGTGCCATCAGTGACCCCGCGGGACTATCCTACGAGCAGTACTTC.

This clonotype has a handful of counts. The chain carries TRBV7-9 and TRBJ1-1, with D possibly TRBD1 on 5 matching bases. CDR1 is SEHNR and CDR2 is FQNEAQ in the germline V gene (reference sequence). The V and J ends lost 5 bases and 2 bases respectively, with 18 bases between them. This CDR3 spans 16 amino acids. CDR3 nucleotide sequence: TGTGCCAGCAGCGCAGCCGGGCGGGGGGGAAACACTGAAGCTTTCTTT. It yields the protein CASSAAGRGGNTEAFF.

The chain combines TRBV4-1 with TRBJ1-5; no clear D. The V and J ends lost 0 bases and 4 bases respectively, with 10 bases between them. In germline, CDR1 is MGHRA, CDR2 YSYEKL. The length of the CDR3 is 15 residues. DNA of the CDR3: TGCGCCAGCAGCCAAGACAGCTCGGTAAATCAGCCCCAGCATTTT. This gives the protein CASSQDSSVNQPQHF.

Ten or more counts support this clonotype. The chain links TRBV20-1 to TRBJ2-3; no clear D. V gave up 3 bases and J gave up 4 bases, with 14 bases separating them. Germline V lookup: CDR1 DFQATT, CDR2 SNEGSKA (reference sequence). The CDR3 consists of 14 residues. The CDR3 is CSARVGHAPDTQYF. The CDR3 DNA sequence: TGCAGTGCTAGGGTAGGGCACGCACCAGATACGCAGTATTTT.

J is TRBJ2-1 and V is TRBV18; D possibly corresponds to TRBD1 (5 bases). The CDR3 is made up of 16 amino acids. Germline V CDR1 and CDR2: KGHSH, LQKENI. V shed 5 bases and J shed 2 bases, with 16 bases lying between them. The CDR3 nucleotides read TGTGCCAGCTCAGCCCAGGGTTTCATAACCTACAATGAGCAGTTCTTC. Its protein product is CASSAQGFITYNEQFF.

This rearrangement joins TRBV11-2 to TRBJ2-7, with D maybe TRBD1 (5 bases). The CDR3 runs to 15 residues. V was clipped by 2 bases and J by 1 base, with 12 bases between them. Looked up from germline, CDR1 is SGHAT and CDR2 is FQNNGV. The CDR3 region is CASSLTDTGSYEQYF. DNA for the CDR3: TGTGCCAGCAGCTTAACGGACACTGGATCCTACGAGCAGTACTTC.

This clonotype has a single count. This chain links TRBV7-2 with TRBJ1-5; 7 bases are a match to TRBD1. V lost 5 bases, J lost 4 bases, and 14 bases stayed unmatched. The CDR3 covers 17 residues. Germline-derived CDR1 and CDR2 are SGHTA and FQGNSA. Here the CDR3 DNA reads TGTGCCAGCAGCCGAGTAACAGGGGCCTCTGGGAATCAGCCCCAGCATTTT. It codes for CASSRVTGASGNQPQHF.

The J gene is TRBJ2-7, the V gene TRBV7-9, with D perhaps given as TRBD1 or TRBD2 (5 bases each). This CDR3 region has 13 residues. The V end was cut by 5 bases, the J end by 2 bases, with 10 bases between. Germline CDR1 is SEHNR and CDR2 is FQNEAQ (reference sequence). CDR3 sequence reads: CASSHEGPYEQYF. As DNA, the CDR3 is TGTGCCAGCAGCCACGAGGGACCCTACGAGCAGTACTTC.

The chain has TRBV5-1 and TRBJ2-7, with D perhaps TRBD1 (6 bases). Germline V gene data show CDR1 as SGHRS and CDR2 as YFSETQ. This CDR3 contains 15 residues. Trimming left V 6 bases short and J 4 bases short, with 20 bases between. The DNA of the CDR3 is TGCGCCAGCACAGCTTGGCGGCAGGGGACGTACGAGCAGTACTTC. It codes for CASTAWRQGTYEQYF.

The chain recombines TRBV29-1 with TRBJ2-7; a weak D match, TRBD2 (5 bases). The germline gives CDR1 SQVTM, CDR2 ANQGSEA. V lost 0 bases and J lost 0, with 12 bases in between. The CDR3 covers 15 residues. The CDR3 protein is CSVEDPDLGSYEQYF. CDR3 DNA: TGCAGCGTTGAAGATCCGGACTTAGGCTCCTACGAGCAGTACTTC.

CDR3 in amino acids: CSASLPDYNSPLHF. The CDR3 DNA is TGCAGTGCTAGCCTTCCAGATTATAATTCACCCCTCCACTTT. The V gene is TRBV20-1, the J gene TRBJ1-6; D not certain. The V gene's germline CDR1 is DFQATT and CDR2 SNEGSKA (reference sequence). This CDR3 has 14 residues. Trimming took 3 bases from V and 4 from J, leaving 10 bases between them.

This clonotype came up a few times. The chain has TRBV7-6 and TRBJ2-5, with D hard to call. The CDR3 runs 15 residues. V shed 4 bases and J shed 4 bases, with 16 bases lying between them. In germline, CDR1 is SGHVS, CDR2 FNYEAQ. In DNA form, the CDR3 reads TGTGCCAGCAGCTCCCACCACGGAAGCACAGAGACCCAGTACTTC. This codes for CASSSHHGSTETQYF.

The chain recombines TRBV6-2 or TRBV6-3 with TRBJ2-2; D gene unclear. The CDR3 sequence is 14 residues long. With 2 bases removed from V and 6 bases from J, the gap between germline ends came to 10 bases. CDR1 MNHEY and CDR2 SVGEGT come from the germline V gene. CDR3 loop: CASSYATGPGELFF. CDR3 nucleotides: TGTGCCAGCAGTTACGCGACCGGCCCCGGGGAGCTGTTTTTT.